A single T cell receptor beta chain is shown here with its context. The antigen is unknown. Germline is not matched at one junction end, which may reflect a read error. These data are taken from a study of vaccination and CD4 T cells after COVID-19. Study details: Everyone enrolled got two doses of BNT162b2 or mRNA-1273 vaccine. It was a median roughly 100 days after diagnosis, with a range of 35 to 161, that post-COVID samples were drawn. Findings and limits, study-wide: It was observed that, in convalescent patients, a median around 90% of reactive clones arose only post-vaccination.

The CDR3 contains 15 residues. Germline V gives CDR1 SEHNR, CDR2 FQNEAQ (reference sequence). Sequencing of DNA taken from cultured CD4+ T cells relied on the Oncomine TCR Beta short-read assay. TCRdb used MiXCR to reprocess the PCR reads, holding one entry per CDR3 protein. The data hold tens of thousands of distinct CDR3 sequences, with about 45% observed a single time. Treatment denoted: roughly 10-day PBMC culture with coronavirus spike peptide pools or control peptides (ViraFEST assay). This chain uses TRBV7-9 with TRBJ2-3; tentative D call: TRBD2 (6 bases). Sequenced input: CD4+ T cells from blood, cultured in vitro. The clonotype originates from a human donor who had recovered from COVID-19. The CDR3 DNA sequence: TGTGCCAGCAGCGATATCGGGGGAAACACAGATGCGCAGTATTTT. The encoded protein is CASSDIGGNTDAQYF.